This T cell receptor beta chain was observed in a study of early T cells in non-severe SARS-CoV-2 infection. On the study more broadly: It was bulk RNA from unsorted whole blood that was sequenced, and the chains were unpaired.

Points on this clonotype: The antigen is unknown.

Notes on the study in general: Sequences matched to VDJdb favored anti-spike CD8 responses, while private and CD4 specificities were missed.

Unique molecular identifiers were affixed to single, distinct cDNA molecules. TCRdb ran MiXCR on the 5' RACE reads and lists one entry per CDR3 protein. This table holds roughly 97,000 distinct CDR3 sequences, approximately 11% found once. The ends were cut back, 5 bases at V and 3 bases at J, with 24 bases in the middle. The germline V gene encodes CDR1 DFQATT and CDR2 SNEGSKA (reference sequence). The CDR3 sequence is 17 residues long. The TCR was taken from an adult who was a healthcare worker with PCR-confirmed SARS-CoV-2 infection or an uninfected control (not recorded which). Sequenced here: whole blood, sampled at baseline. The chain uses TRBV20-1 and TRBJ2-3; D might be TRBD2 (6 bases). The CDR3 spells CSADGTLAASTTDTQYF. CDR3 DNA: TGCAGTGCTGACGGGACTTTAGCGGCTTCCACGACAGATACGCAGTATTTT.